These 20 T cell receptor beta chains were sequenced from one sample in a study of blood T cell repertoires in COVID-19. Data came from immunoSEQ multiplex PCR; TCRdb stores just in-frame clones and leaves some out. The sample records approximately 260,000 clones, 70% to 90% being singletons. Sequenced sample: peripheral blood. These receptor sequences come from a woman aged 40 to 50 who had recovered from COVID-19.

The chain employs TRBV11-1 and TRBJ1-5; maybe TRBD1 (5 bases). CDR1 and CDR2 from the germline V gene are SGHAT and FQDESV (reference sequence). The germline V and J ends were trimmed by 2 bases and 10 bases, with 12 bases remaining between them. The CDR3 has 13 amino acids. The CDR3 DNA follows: TGTGCCAGCAGCTTATCTAGGGGAAAACCCCAGCATTTT. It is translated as CASSLSRGKPQHF. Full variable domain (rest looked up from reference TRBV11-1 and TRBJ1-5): EAEVAQSPRYKITEKSQAVAFWCDPISGHATLYWYRQILGQGPELLVQFQDESVVDDSQLPKDRFSAERLKGVDSTLKIQPAELGDSAMYLCASSLSRGKPQHFGDGTRLSIL.

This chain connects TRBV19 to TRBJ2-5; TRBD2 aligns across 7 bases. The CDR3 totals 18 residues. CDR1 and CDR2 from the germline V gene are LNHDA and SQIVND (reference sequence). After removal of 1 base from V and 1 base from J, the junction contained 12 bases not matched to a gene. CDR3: CASSIGASGARSQETQYF. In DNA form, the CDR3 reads TGTGCCAGTAGTATAGGGGCTAGCGGAGCCCGTTCCCAAGAGACCCAGTACTTC.

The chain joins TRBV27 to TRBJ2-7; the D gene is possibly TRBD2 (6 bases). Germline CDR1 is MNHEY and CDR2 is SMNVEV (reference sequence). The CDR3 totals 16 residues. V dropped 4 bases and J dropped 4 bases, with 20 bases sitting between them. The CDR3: CASSSLIPMGGYEQYF. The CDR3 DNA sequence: TGTGCCAGCAGTTCGCTAATACCCATGGGGGGTTACGAGCAGTACTTC.

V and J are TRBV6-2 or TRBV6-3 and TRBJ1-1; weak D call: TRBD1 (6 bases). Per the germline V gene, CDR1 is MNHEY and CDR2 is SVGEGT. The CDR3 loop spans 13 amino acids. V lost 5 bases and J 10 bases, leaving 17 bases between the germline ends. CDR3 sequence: CASSPIQGFGAFF. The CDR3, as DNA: TGTGCCAGCAGTCCCATACAGGGATTTGGAGCTTTCTTT.

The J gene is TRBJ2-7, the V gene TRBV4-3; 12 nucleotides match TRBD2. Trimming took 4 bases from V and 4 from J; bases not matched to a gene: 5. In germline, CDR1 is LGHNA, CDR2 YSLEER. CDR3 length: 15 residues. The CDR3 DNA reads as TGCGCCAGCAGCCCGACTAGCGGGAGTTTGTACGAGCAGTACTTC. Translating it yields CASSPTSGSLYEQYF.

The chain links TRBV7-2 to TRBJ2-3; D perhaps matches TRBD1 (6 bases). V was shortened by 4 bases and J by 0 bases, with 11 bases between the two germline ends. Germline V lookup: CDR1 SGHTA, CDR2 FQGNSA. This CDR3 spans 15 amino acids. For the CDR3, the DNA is TGTGCCAGCAGCTCGGACAGTCCTAGCACAGATACGCAGTATTTT. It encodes CASSSDSPSTDTQYF.

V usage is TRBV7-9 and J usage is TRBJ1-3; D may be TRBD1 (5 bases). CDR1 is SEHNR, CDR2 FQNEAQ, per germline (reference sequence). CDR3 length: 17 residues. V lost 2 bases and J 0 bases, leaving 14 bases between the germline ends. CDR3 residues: CASSLSGARLSGNTIYF. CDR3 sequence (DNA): TGTGCCAGCAGCTTAAGCGGGGCCAGGCTCTCTGGAAACACCATATATTTT. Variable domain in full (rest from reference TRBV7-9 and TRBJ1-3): DTGVSQNPRHKITKRGQNVTFRCDPISEHNRLYWYRQTLGQGPEFLTYFQNEAQLEKSRLLSDRFSAERPKGSFSTLEIQRTEQGDSAMYLCASSLSGARLSGNTIYFGEGSWLTVV.

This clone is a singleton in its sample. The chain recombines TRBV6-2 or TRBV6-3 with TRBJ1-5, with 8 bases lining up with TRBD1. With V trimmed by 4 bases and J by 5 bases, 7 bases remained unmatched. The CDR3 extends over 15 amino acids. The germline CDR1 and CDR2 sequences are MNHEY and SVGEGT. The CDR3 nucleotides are TGTGCCAGCAGTTTTGGGGGACAGGTGTATCAGCCCCAGCATTTT. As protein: CASSFGGQVYQPQHF.

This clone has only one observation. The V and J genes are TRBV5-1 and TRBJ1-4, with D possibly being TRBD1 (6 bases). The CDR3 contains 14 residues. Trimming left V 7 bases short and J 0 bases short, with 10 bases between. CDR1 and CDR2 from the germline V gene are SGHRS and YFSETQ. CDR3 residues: CASQGSPTNEKLFF. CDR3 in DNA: TGCGCCAGCCAGGGGTCCCCAACTAATGAAAAACTGTTTTTT.

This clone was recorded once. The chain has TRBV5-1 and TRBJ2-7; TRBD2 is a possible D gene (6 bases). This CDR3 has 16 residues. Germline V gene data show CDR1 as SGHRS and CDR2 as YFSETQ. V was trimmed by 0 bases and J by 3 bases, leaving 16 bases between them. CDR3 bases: TGCGCCAGCAGCTTGGATTCGGGGGTCTCTATCTACGAGCAGTACTTC. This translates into CASSLDSGVSIYEQYF.

The CDR3 nucleotides read TGTGCCAGCAGCCAAGATGCAGGGGGCGGTAGGACCCAGTACTTC. This gives the protein CASSQDAGGGRTQYF. This chain connects TRBV3-1 (or the pseudogene TRBV3-2) to TRBJ2-5, with 8 bases fitting TRBD1. Trimming removed 0 bases from V and 7 bases from J; junction bases left unmatched: 7. This CDR3 is built from 15 residues. Germline V gene data show CDR1 as LGHDT and CDR2 as YNNKEL (reference sequence).

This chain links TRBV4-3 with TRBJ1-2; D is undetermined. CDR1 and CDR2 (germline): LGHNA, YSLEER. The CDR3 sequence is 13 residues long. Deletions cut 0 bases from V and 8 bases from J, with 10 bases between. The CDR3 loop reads CASSQESFGGYTF. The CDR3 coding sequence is TGCGCCAGCAGCCAAGAGTCCTTTGGCGGCTACACCTTC.

CDR3 nucleotides: TGTGCCAGCGGGGACCGCCGGGGGACTGAAGCTTTCTTT. Translating gives CASGDRRGTEAFF. V usage is TRBV12-3 or TRBV12-4 and J usage is TRBJ1-1, with D possibly being TRBD1 (5 bases). The CDR3 is 13 amino acids. The V end was cut by 8 bases, the J end by 5 bases, with 15 bases between.

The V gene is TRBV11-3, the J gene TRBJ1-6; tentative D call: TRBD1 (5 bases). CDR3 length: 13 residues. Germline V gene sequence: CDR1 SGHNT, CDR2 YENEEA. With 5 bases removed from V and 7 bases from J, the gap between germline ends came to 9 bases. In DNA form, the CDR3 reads TGTGCCAGCAGCGCCCGGGGGAATTCACCCCTCCACTTT. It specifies CASSARGNSPLHF.

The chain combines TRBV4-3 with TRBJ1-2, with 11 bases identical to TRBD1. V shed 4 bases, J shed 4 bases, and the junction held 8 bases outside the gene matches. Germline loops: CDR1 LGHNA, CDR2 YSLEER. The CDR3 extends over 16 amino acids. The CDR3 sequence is CASSLGQGADTYGYTF. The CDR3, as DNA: TGCGCCAGCAGCCTTGGACAGGGGGCGGATACCTATGGCTACACCTTC.

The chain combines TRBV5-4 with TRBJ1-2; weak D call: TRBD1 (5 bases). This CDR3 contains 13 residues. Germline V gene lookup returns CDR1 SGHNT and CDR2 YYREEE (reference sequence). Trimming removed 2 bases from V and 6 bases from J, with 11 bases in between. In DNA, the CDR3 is TGTGCCAGCAGCTTAGGCAGGGAGGATGGCTACACCTTC. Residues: CASSLGREDGYTF.

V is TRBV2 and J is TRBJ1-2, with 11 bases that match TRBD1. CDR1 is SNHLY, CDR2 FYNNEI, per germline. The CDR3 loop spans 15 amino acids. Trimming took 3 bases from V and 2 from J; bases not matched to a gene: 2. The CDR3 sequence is CASSDRTGGNYGYTF. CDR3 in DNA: TGTGCCAGCAGTGACCGGACAGGGGGCAACTATGGCTACACCTTC.

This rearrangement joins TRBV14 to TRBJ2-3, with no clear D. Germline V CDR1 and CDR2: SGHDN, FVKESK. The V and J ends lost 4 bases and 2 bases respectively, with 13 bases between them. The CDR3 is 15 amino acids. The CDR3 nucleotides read TGTGCCAGCAGCCCCCTCTACGGGTACACAGATACGCAGTATTTT. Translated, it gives CASSPLYGYTDTQYF.

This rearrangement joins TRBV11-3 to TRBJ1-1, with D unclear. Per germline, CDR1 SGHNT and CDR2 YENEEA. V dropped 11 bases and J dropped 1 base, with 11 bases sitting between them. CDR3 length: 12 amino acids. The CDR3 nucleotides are TGTGCCTGCCAAGCAGGGAACACTGAAGCTTTCTTT. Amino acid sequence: CACQAGNTEAFF.

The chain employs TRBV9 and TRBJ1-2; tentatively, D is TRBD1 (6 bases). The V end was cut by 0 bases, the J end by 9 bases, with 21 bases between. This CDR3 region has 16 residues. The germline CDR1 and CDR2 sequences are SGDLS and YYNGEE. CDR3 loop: CASSVGVGGDAISYTF. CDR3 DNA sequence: TGTGCCAGCAGCGTAGGGGTAGGGGGAGATGCTATAAGCTACACCTTC.